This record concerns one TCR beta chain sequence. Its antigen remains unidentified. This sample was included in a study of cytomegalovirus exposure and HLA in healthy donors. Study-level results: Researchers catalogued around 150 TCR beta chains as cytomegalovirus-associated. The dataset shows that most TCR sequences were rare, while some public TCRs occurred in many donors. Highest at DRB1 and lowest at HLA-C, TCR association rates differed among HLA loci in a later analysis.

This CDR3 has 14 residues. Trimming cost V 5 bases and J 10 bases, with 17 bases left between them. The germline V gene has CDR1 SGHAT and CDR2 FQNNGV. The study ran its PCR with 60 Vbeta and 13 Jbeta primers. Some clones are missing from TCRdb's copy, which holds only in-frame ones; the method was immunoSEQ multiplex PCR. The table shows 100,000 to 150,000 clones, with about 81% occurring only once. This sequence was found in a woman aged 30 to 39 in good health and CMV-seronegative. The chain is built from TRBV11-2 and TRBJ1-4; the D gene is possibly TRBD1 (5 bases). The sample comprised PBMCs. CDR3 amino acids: CASSPFLGEAKLFF. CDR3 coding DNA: TGTGCCAGCAGCCCGTTTTTGGGGGAGGCAAAACTGTTTTTT.